This T cell receptor (beta chain) came from a study of identical twins. Notes on the study in general: Zero-insertion analyses could be partly confounded by invariant MAIT and iNKT cells.

Worth noting for this clonotype: Its specificity is not known.

Through template switching, a universal primer site was introduced, and the cDNA contained unique molecular identifiers. TCRdb redid the calling of the 5' RACE reads with MiXCR, one entry per CDR3 protein. The table records some 760,000 distinct CDR3 sequences, 18% of them present only once. Trimming shortened V by 4 bases and J by 8 bases, and 22 bases separated the two germline ends. CDR1 SGHRS and CDR2 YFSETQ come from the germline V gene. The CDR3 is 16 amino acids. The same data also went into a second study, on T cells expressing NK-cell markers.

The sequenced sample consisted of PBMCs. The chain has TRBV5-1 and TRBJ2-1; a possible D gene is TRBD2 (5 bases). This receptor was obtained from a woman aged 18-35 years in good health. CDR3 amino acids: CASSPPSSGDMDEQFF. CDR3 nucleotide sequence: TGCGCCAGCAGCCCGCCCTCCAGCGGAGACATGGATGAGCAGTTCTTC. The entire variable domain, with the rest obtained from reference TRBV5-1 and TRBJ2-1, is as follows: KAGVTQTPRYLIKTRGQQVTLSCSPISGHRSVSWYQQTPGQGLQFLFEYFSETQRNKGNFPGRFSGRQFSNSRSEMNVSTLELGDSALYLCASSPPSSGDMDEQFFGPGTRLTVL.